These 31 T cell receptor beta chains share one sample of origin, sequenced in a study of blood T cells in healthy people across ages. The second PCR ran roughly 6 to 11 cycles with a sample-barcoded 5' primer and J-beta primers. TCRdb re-called the 5' RACE reads with MiXCR, one entry per CDR3 protein. The sample yields roughly 1.5 million distinct CDR3 sequences, less than 45% seen once. Sequences were obtained from blood. The receptors here all came from a young woman in good health.

This clonotype was counted once. At one end, the junction sequence differs from germline, possibly due to a read error. The chain is built from TRBV19 and TRBJ2-7, with 7 bases matching TRBD1. The CDR3 runs 17 residues. From germline, CDR1 is LNHDA and CDR2 SQIVND (reference sequence). The CDR3 here is CASSPIPGQQTTYGQYF. DNA for the CDR3: TGTGCCAGTAGCCCAATCCCGGGACAGCAGACGACCTACGGGCAGTACTTC.

The V and J genes are TRBV4-3 and TRBJ2-1; D is unresolved. From germline, CDR1 is LGHNA and CDR2 YSLEER. Trimming removed 0 bases from V and 0 bases from J, with 9 bases in between. The CDR3 spans 16 residues. The CDR3 reads CASSQDPHSSYNEQFF. The CDR3 DNA reads as TGCGCCAGCAGCCAAGATCCGCATAGCTCCTACAATGAGCAGTTCTTC.

The V and J genes are TRBV7-2 and TRBJ1-1; TRBD1 aligns across 11 bases. Trimming took 2 bases from V and 2 from J; bases not matched to a gene: 7. CDR3 length: 17 amino acids. Per the germline V gene, CDR1 is SGHTA and CDR2 is FQGNSA. The CDR3, as DNA: TGTGCCAGCAGCTTACCCGGACAGGGGGCCGCAAACACTGAAGCTTTCTTT. Its protein product is CASSLPGQGAANTEAFF.

V gene TRBV20-1 combines with J gene TRBJ2-2; 14 bases fit TRBD2. This CDR3 spans 17 amino acids. Germline-derived CDR1 and CDR2 are DFQATT and SNEGSKA (reference sequence). Trimming cost V 3 bases and J 5 bases; bases outside gene matches: 8. The CDR3 loop is CSASPGTSGSTTGELFF. DNA of the CDR3: TGCAGTGCTAGCCCCGGGACTAGCGGGAGTACGACCGGGGAGCTGTTTTTT.

The chain recombines TRBV27 with TRBJ1-1; no clear D gene. The germline CDR1 and CDR2 sequences are MNHEY and SMNVEV (reference sequence). Trimming pared 6 bases from V and 6 bases from J, leaving 14 bases between. The CDR3 has 13 residues. The CDR3: CASRRTDVAEAFF. In DNA form, the CDR3 reads TGTGCCAGCAGGAGGACGGATGTCGCTGAAGCTTTCTTT.

The V gene is TRBV20-1, the J gene TRBJ1-6, with 7 nucleotides matching TRBD1. V was pared by 3 bases and J by 6 bases, with 8 bases of the junction left unmatched. This CDR3 region has 15 residues. Germline V gene sequence: CDR1 DFQATT, CDR2 SNEGSKA (reference sequence). The CDR3 bases are TGCAGTGCTAGGGGCCCTGACAGGGCTAATTCACCCCTCCACTTT. Translation gives CSARGPDRANSPLHF.

Worth noting for this clonotype: This clone may be a read error of a much larger clone one base away. CDR3 in DNA: TGCACCAGCAGCTTAGCGGGGGACTACAATGAGCAGTTCTTC. This gives the protein CTSSLAGDYNEQFF. J is TRBJ2-1 and V is TRBV5-1; 9 bases are a match to TRBD2. The CDR3 contains 14 residues. From germline, CDR1 is SGHRS and CDR2 YFSETQ.

Points on this clonotype: This may stem from a read error, because a much larger clone lies one nucleotide away. The gene calls are TRBV12-3 or TRBV12-4 and TRBJ2-5; 7 nucleotides align to TRBD2. The end of the DNA fits TRBJ2-1 better, so the J call may be wrong. The CDR3 is made up of 15 amino acids. In nucleotides, the CDR3 is TGTGCCAGCAGTTCGGGTAGCGGGCCTCAAGAGACCCAGTTCTTC. This gives the protein CASSSGSGPQETQFF.

V and J are TRBV27 and TRBJ2-5; tentatively, D is TRBD2 (7 bases). The last part of the DNA fits TRBJ2-7 better; the J call may be wrong. The CDR3 runs 15 residues. Germline CDR1 reads MNHEY; CDR2 reads SMNVEV (reference sequence). CDR3 in DNA: TGTGCCAGCAGTTTCGGTGCGGGGGCCCTCTACGAGCAGTACTTC. This codes for CASSFGAGALYEQYF.

Regarding this clonotype: This may be a read error: a much more frequent sequence differs by one nucleotide. The rearrangement uses TRBV29-1 and TRBJ1-6; possible D gene TRBD1, 5 bases. The CDR3 has 12 amino acids. The V end was cut by 6 bases, the J end by 8 bases, with 11 bases between. Germline CDR1 is SQVTM and CDR2 is ANQGSEA. The CDR3 region has the DNA TGCAGCGTCCTCACCAGGGATTCACCCCTCCACTTT. Amino acids: CSVLTRDSPLHF.

The chain is built from TRBV12-3 or TRBV12-4 and TRBJ2-4, with D unclear. The J call may be wrong; the DNA end is better matched by TRBJ2-7. The CDR3 consists of 13 residues. As DNA, the CDR3 is TGTGCCAGCAAGATGACTGGCTCCTACGAGCAGTACTTC. It is translated as CASKMTGSYEQYF.

This clonotype appeared many times. This sequence joins TRBV29-1 and TRBJ2-1; D might be TRBD1 (6 bases). The V gene's germline CDR1 is SQVTM and CDR2 ANQGSEA. The CDR3 consists of 10 residues. The V end was cut by 6 bases, the J end by 14 bases, with 14 bases between. CDR3 DNA: TGCAGCGTCGGACAGAACAATGAGTTCTTC. Translating gives CSVGQNNEFF.

This clonotype was counted between two and nine times. This sequence joins TRBV25-1 and TRBJ2-1; TRBD1 or TRBD2 may be the D gene (5 bases each). Germline-derived CDR1 and CDR2 are MGHDK and SYGVNS. This CDR3 has 11 amino acids. V was trimmed by 8 bases and J by 14 bases, leaving 16 bases between them. The CDR3 sequence is CASHDLGPKFF. The CDR3 nucleotides are TGTGCCAGCCACGACTTGGGACCTAAGTTCTTC.

This clonotype was seen a few times. CDR3 nucleotides: TGTGCCAGCAGCCCCCAACTAGCGGGATCTTCCTACAATGAGCAGTTCTTC. Amino acid sequence: CASSPQLAGSSYNEQFF. This chain connects TRBV7-2 to TRBJ2-1; TRBD2 aligns across 10 bases. Trimming took 5 bases from V and 1 from J; bases not matched to a gene: 8. Germline assignment: CDR1 SGHTA and CDR2 FQGNSA. There are 17 residues in the CDR3. Looking up the rest from reference TRBV7-2 and TRBJ2-1 gives the full variable domain: GAGVSQSPSNKVTEKGKDVELRCDPISGHTALYWYRQSLGQGLEFLIYFQGNSAPDKSGLPSDRFSAERTGGSVSTLTIQRTQQEDSAVYLCASSPQLAGSSYNEQFFGPGTRLTVL.

V gene TRBV6-2 or TRBV6-3 combines with J gene TRBJ2-3; 7 nucleotides match TRBD2. Looked up from germline, CDR1 is MNHEY and CDR2 is SVGEGT. The V and J ends lost 0 bases and 7 bases, in that order; junction bases with no gene match: 10. CDR3 length: 16 amino acids. CDR3 DNA sequence: TGTGCCAGCAGTTACTCAGGGACTAACGGGGGAAATACGCAGTATTTT. Encoded protein: CASSYSGTNGGNTQYF.

This clonotype has ten or more counts. The chain has TRBV12-3 or TRBV12-4 and TRBJ1-2, with D perhaps matching TRBD1 (5 bases). Trimming stripped 2 bases from V and 4 bases from J, with 11 bases between. The CDR3 contains 14 residues. CDR3 DNA sequence: TGTGCCAGCAGTTTATATGACAGCGTCTATGGCTACACCTTC. Translating gives CASSLYDSVYGYTF.

The genes are TRBV5-6 and TRBJ2-1; TRBD2 agrees at 11 bases. Germline lookup yields CDR1 SGHDT and CDR2 YYEEEE. CDR3 length: 18 residues. V dropped 2 bases and J dropped 10; count of bases not matched to a gene: 17. The CDR3 DNA is TGTGCCAGCAGCTTCTCGCTTGCGGGACTAGCGGACCTAATGGAGCAGTTCTTC. It specifies CASSFSLAGLADLMEQFF.

A few counts support this clonotype. DNA of the CDR3: TGCAGTGCTCAAAGTTCCCCAGTGAGCACAGATACGCAGTATTTT. It translates to CSAQSSPVSTDTQYF. The chain joins TRBV20-1 to TRBJ2-3; D not resolved. The CDR3 runs 15 residues. Germline V gene lookup returns CDR1 DFQATT and CDR2 SNEGSKA (reference sequence). V dropped 5 bases and J dropped 0 bases, with 15 bases sitting between them.

This clonotype was observed a few times. The V gene is TRBV7-9, the J gene TRBJ2-4; the D is unclear. The germline V gene has CDR1 SEHNR and CDR2 FQNEAQ (reference sequence). V lost 1 base and J 0 bases, leaving 13 bases between the germline ends. There are 17 residues in the CDR3. CDR3 nucleotide sequence: TGTGCCAGCAGCTTAGAAGCCGGCCTAATAGCCAAAAACATTCAGTACTTC. Translation: CASSLEAGLIAKNIQYF.

This clonotype was found once. The V and J genes are TRBV20-1 and TRBJ2-3; 15 bases align to TRBD2. The length of the CDR3 is 18 residues. V was pared by 5 bases and J by 0 bases, with 9 bases of the junction left unmatched. In germline, CDR1 is DFQATT, CDR2 SNEGSKA (reference sequence). The CDR3 DNA reads as TGCAGTGCTCCGGGACTAGCGGGAGGAGGGGCTAGCACAGATACGCAGTATTTT. It translates to CSAPGLAGGGASTDTQYF.

This clonotype was observed a handful of times. The V and J genes are TRBV20-1 and TRBJ1-4; D is perhaps TRBD1 (5 bases). Germline CDR1 reads DFQATT; CDR2 reads SNEGSKA (reference sequence). V was trimmed by 5 bases and J by 8 bases, leaving 15 bases between them. The CDR3 runs 13 residues. The DNA of the CDR3 is TGCAGTGCTCCCCCGGCAGGGCAGGAAAAACTGTTTTTT. Translated: CSAPPAGQEKLFF.

This clonotype was recorded once. The chain couples TRBV12-3 or TRBV12-4 to TRBJ2-1, with TRBD2 identical over 10 bases. The CDR3 runs to 15 residues. After removal of 4 bases from V and 6 bases from J, the junction contained 6 bases not matched to a gene. The CDR3 here is CASSSSGGGINEQFF. The DNA of the CDR3 is TGTGCCAGCAGTTCGAGCGGGGGGGGTATCAATGAGCAGTTCTTC.

In its sample, this clonotype was seen a few times. V usage is TRBV4-3 and J usage is TRBJ1-6; weak D call: TRBD1 (6 bases). V was pared by 7 bases and J by 7 bases, with 17 bases between. Germline values: CDR1 LGHNA, CDR2 YSLEER. CDR3 size: 15 residues. The CDR3 DNA reads as TGCGCCAGCACCCGGGACACCACCGTCAATTCACCCCTCCACTTT. Amino acids: CASTRDTTVNSPLHF.

Ten or more counts support this clonotype. The junction departs from germline at one end; a sequencing error may be responsible. The chain joins TRBV5-1 to TRBJ2-3; 11 nucleotides align to TRBD2. The CDR3 is 14 amino acids. Germline V lookup: CDR1 SGHRS, CDR2 YFSETQ. DNA for the CDR3: TGTGCCAGCAGCTTGGGGACTAGCGGAGATACGCAGTATTTT. This translates into CASSLGTSGDTQYF. The variable domain in full, with the rest retrieved from reference TRBV5-1 and TRBJ2-3, is KAGVTQTPRYLIKTRGQQVTLSCSPISGHRSVSWYQQTPGQGLQFLFEYFSETQRNKGNFPGRFSGRQFSNSRSEMNVSTLELGDSALYLCASSLGTSGDTQYFGPGTRLTVL.

The genes are TRBV11-2 and TRBJ2-1; D is unclear. CDR1 SGHAT and CDR2 FQNNGV come from the germline V gene. This CDR3 has 14 amino acids. Trimming took 0 bases from V and 9 from J, leaving 12 bases between them. The CDR3 here is CASSLDLTDAEQFF. CDR3 nucleotide sequence: TGTGCCAGCAGCTTAGATCTGACGGATGCTGAGCAGTTCTTC.

This clonotype was detected a few times. The genes are TRBV6-6 and TRBJ1-2, with TRBD1 matching 10 bases. Per the germline V gene, CDR1 is MNHNY and CDR2 is SVGAGI (reference sequence). The CDR3 is made up of 15 amino acids. Germline trimming cut 5 bases from V and 5 bases from J; bases unmatched to any gene: 8. The CDR3 is CASSPRTGGYYGYTF. The CDR3 coding sequence is TGTGCCAGCAGTCCTCGGACAGGGGGGTATTATGGCTACACCTTC.

The chain combines TRBV7-2 with TRBJ2-5; D may correspond to TRBD1 or TRBD2 (7 bases each). The germline V and J ends were trimmed by 8 bases and 2 bases, with 15 bases remaining between them. The CDR3 runs 14 residues. CDR1 is SGHTA, CDR2 FQGNSA, per germline. CDR3: CASARAGQQETQYF. In nucleotides, the CDR3 is TGTGCCAGCGCTCGAGCGGGACAGCAAGAGACCCAGTACTTC.

The chain links TRBV3-1 to TRBJ1-2; possible D gene TRBD1, 6 bases. With 1 base removed from V and 8 bases from J, the gap between germline ends came to 11 bases. CDR3 size: 13 residues. Per the germline V gene, CDR1 is LGHDT and CDR2 is YNNKEL (reference sequence). The CDR3 spells CASSQGQQGGYTF. The CDR3 DNA follows: TGTGCCAGCAGCCAAGGCCAACAGGGCGGCTACACCTTC. The full variable domain, rest sourced from reference TRBV3-1 and TRBJ1-2, is DTAVSQTPKYLVTQMGNDKSIKCEQNLGHDTMYWYKQDSKKFLKIMFSYNNKELIINETVPNRFSPKSPDKAHLNLHINSLELGDSAVYFCASSQGQQGGYTFGSGTRLTVV.

The V call is TRBV3-1, the J call TRBJ1-5; D unresolved. Germline CDR1 is LGHDT and CDR2 is YNNKEL (reference sequence). V was trimmed by 0 bases and J by 0 bases, leaving 6 bases between them. The CDR3 runs 15 residues. DNA for the CDR3: TGTGCCAGCAGCCAAGATCTGAATAGCAATCAGCCCCAGCATTTT. Its translation: CASSQDLNSNQPQHF.

CDR3 in amino acids: CASSPRGAYEKLFF. As DNA, the CDR3 is TGTGCCAGCAGCCCTAGAGGGGCCTATGAAAAACTGTTTTTT. The chain is built from TRBV7-2 and TRBJ1-4, with a weak D call TRBD1 (5 bases). Trimming removed 5 bases from V and 6 bases from J, with 13 bases in between. The V gene's germline CDR1 is SGHTA and CDR2 FQGNSA. The length of the CDR3 is 14 residues.

The rearrangement links TRBV2 to TRBJ2-7, with a possible D match to TRBD1 (6 bases). The CDR3 covers 16 residues. The germline V gene encodes CDR1 SNHLY and CDR2 FYNNEI. V lost 4 bases and J 1 base, leaving 17 bases between the germline ends. DNA for the CDR3: TGTGCCAGCAGTGGTCGGGTTACAGGGCTATCCTACGAGCAGTACTTC. It translates to CASSGRVTGLSYEQYF.